This T cell receptor (beta chain) was captured in a study of human T cells and chemical hapten exposure. About the research overall: Patches with 0.01% DPC went on the upper back, and the tests were read at 6 days.

This sample's time point: patch test 1, 2 weeks after DPC sensitization. Treatment: therapeutic diphenylcyclopropenone sensitization with weekly scalp DPC. TCRdb reprocessed the RACE reads via MiXCR and lists one record per CDR3 protein. The sample comprises approximately 350,000 distinct CDR3 sequences, around 7% of which are singletons, and 7.5% to 9% rests with the top ten. This clonotype was seen many times. This sequence was found in a woman under 30 with alopecia areata. Some clones in this sample may be carry-over from other donors' samples. The sample in question was whole blood, obtained in connection with sensitization to the hapten diphenylcyclopropenone (DPC).

The CDR3 is CASSGTGQGTYEQYF. The CDR3 DNA reads TGTGCCAGCAGTGGAACGGGACAGGGGACCTACGAGCAGTACTTC. This chain joins TRBV25-1 and TRBJ2-7; 10 bases agree with TRBD1. CDR3 length: 15 residues. Germline V gives CDR1 MGHDK, CDR2 SYGVNS. The J segment lost 2 bases and the V segment lost 4 bases, leaving 5 bases of the junction unmatched.